The subject of this entry is one T cell receptor (beta chain). The data were taken from a study of blood T cell repertoires in COVID-19. Across the study: The study drew acute and convalescent COVID-19 samples from the United States, Italy and Spain. Sources were T cells, B-cell-depleted T cells, or PBMCs; the material itself was cDNA or gDNA.

Original handling: How many nucleated cells were present was estimated from reference gene primer amplification. Method: immunoSEQ multiplex PCR; TCRdb's copy keeps in-frame clones and lacks some. D and trimming were read from the DNA, whereas the V and J calls and clone size are those reported in that table. The data show tens of thousands of clones, roughly 90% seen once. This CDR3 spans 12 amino acids. The germline V gene encodes CDR1 MDHEN and CDR2 SYDVKM. Trimming took off 1 base at V and 4 bases at J, with 4 bases between the two ends. The sample taken for sequencing was peripheral blood. The sequence came from an elderly woman with acute or convalescent COVID-19. V and J are TRBV28 and TRBJ1-1; D not resolved. This chain's CDR3 is CASSLSGTEAFF. The CDR3 nucleotides read TGTGCCAGCAGTTTATCGGGCACTGAAGCTTTCTTT.